This T cell receptor (beta chain) appears in the sequencing data of a study of tumor-infiltrating lymphocytes in primary liver carcinoma. Study background: The patient population consisted of men and women between 30 and 69 years of age.

The input was approximately 500 ng total RNA; TCR beta cDNA was made from it with a constant-region primer. Slightly modified ARM-PCR with three nested multiplex PCR rounds yielded TCR beta libraries. MiXCR was run by TCRdb on the multiplex PCR reads, yielding one entry per CDR3 protein. The table records 300,000 to 400,000 distinct CDR3 sequences, roughly 60% of them present only once. This clonotype was detected a few times. The source of the blood RNA was unsorted whole blood, and germline DNA was extracted as well. Presurgery, 4 to 4.5 milliliters of peripheral blood were collected. The sequenced material came from peripheral blood. This sequence originates from a man aged 35-49 years with primary liver carcinoma and hepatitis B virus infection.

The CDR3 nucleotides are TGTGCCAGCAGTCTATCGTTCTACGAGCAGTACTTC. This translates into CASSLSFYEQYF. The chain combines TRBV28 with TRBJ2-7; D gene unclear. The CDR3 runs to 12 residues. The ends were cut back, 5 bases at V and 3 bases at J, with 8 bases in the middle. Germline values: CDR1 MDHEN, CDR2 SYDVKM.